The rows below give T cell receptor beta chains drawn from one sample of a study of T cell changes during pregnancy in multiple sclerosis. Generated by immunoSEQ multiplex PCR, the TCRdb table keeps only in-frame clones and is missing some. The sample contains fewer than 45,000 clones, roughly 91% of which appear only once. Sequenced material: CD8+ T cells from peripheral blood mononuclear cells, taken in the third trimester of pregnancy. The origin of the receptors is a female donor with multiple sclerosis, enrolled in a pregnancy study. Each CDR3 is given with its conserved first and last residue. D genes are given only for firm matches. Where a row states a size, it is once, few, many or the class of an expanded clone; other rows omit it.

j_call clone_size v_call d_call cdr3_nt cdr3_aa
TRBJ2-2 once TRBV5-1 TRBD1 TGCGCCAGCAGCTCGGACAGGGGCACCGGGGAGCTGTTTTTT CASSSDRGTGELFF
TRBJ2-7 . TRBV7-6 TRBD1 TGTGCCAGCAGTCCTCACCGGACAGGGGGCGAGGACGAGCAGTACTTC CASSPHRTGGEDEQYF
TRBJ1-5 . TRBV4-1 . TGCGCCAGCAGCCAAGATGGGGCCCAGCATCAGCCCCAGCATTTT CASSQDGAQHQPQHF
TRBJ1-6 . TRBV28 . TGTGCCAGCAGTTTGGGGGGTTCCTATAATTCACCCCTCCACTTT CASSLGGSYNSPLHF
TRBJ1-2 . TRBV4-2 TRBD1 TGTGCCAGCAGCTTTGGACAGGGGTCTAACTATGGCTACACCTTC CASSFGQGSNYGYTF
TRBJ1-4 . TRBV25-1 TRBD1 TGTGCCAGCAGTGAAAGGGGGCTTGAAAAACTGTTTTTT CASSERGLEKLFF
TRBJ1-6 . TRBV7-2 TRBD1 TGTGCCAGCAGCCTTACCGGGACAGCCTATAATTCACCCCTCCACTTT CASSLTGTAYNSPLHF
TRBJ1-1 . TRBV10-1 . TGCGCCAGTAAACAGGGGAACACTGAAGCTTTCTTT CASKQGNTEAFF
TRBJ2-3 . TRBV7-3 TRBD2 TGTGCCAGCAGCTTAAAACTAGCGGGGAGCACAGATACGCAGTATTTT CASSLKLAGSTDTQYF
TRBJ2-2 once TRBV6-4 TRBD1 TGTGCCAGCAGTGAATTTTTGAGCAGGGGGCTTACCGGGGAGCTGTTTTTT CASSEFLSRGLTGELFF
TRBJ1-2 . TRBV6-5 . TGTGCCAGCAGTTACGGGCCAGAGGGCCACTATGGCTACACCTTC CASSYGPEGHYGYTF
TRBJ2-2 . TRBV12-5 TRBD2 TGTGCTAGTGGTCCAATAGCGGGGGTCTTCACCGGGGAGCTGTTTTTT CASGPIAGVFTGELFF
TRBJ1-2 . TRBV9 TRBD1 TGTGCCAGCAGCCCGCGGACAGGCCCTCGGTATGGCTACACCTTC CASSPRTGPRYGYTF
TRBJ1-2 . TRBV14 TRBD1 TGTGCCAGCAGACGGACAGGTCGCTATGGCTACACCTTC CASRRTGRYGYTF
TRBJ2-2 . TRBV14 . TGTGCCAGCAGCCCTCTCCTTGTCACCGGGGAGCTGTTTTTT CASSPLLVTGELFF